Shown below are 18 T cell receptor beta chains from a single sample sequenced in a study of T cell clones after liver transplantation. The protocol was immunoSEQ multiplex PCR, while the TCRdb copy is restricted to in-frame clones and leaves out a portion. The sample contains roughly 12,000 clones, over 65% of which appear only once. This specimen consisted of CD8+ T cells from blood, obtained at the 22-month timepoint. Receptors were obtained from a human patient who received a liver transplant. These T cells may partly come from the graft donor.

The rearrangement links TRBV6-6 to TRBJ2-5; 8 positions agree with TRBD1. The V gene end was trimmed by 6 bases and the J gene end by 3 bases; junction bases not matched to a gene: 9. The CDR3 spans 15 residues. Germline lookup yields CDR1 MNHNY and CDR2 SVGAGI (reference sequence). The CDR3 sequence: CASRQRQGLKETQYF. CDR3 sequence (DNA): TGTGCCAGCAGACAGAGACAGGGGCTAAAAGAGACCCAGTACTTC.

This clone has only a few counts. The chain employs TRBV29-1 and TRBJ1-3, with 7 bases lining up with TRBD1. V gave up 6 bases and J gave up 3 bases; unmatched junction bases: 5. The CDR3 is made up of 13 amino acids. CDR1 is SQVTM, CDR2 ANQGSEA, per germline. The CDR3 DNA reads TGCAGCGTAAGACAGGGTTATGGAAACACCATATATTTT. Protein product: CSVRQGYGNTIYF.

The chain joins TRBV4-1 to TRBJ2-2; possibly TRBD1 for D (5 bases). The germline V and J ends were trimmed by 0 bases and 4 bases, with 15 bases remaining between them. The CDR3 consists of 17 residues. The germline gives CDR1 MGHRA, CDR2 YSYEKL. CDR3 in amino acids: CASSQDLGAPGTGELFF. The CDR3 region has the DNA TGCGCCAGCAGCCAAGATCTTGGGGCCCCGGGCACCGGGGAGCTGTTTTTT.

This chain joins TRBV6-5 and TRBJ2-1; perhaps TRBD1 as D (5 bases). The CDR3 is 13 amino acids. CDR1 is MNHEY and CDR2 is SVGAGI in the germline V gene. V dropped 4 bases and J dropped 7 bases, with 11 bases sitting between them. The CDR3 spells CASSFQGGNEQFF. As DNA, the CDR3 is TGTGCCAGCAGTTTTCAGGGTGGGAATGAGCAGTTCTTC.

The gene calls are TRBV29-1 and TRBJ2-6, with D maybe TRBD2 (6 bases). CDR3 length: 14 amino acids. CDR1 SQVTM and CDR2 ANQGSEA come from the germline V gene. V was pared by 7 bases and J by 3 bases, with 13 bases between. CDR3 bases: TGCAGCGCTTCGGGACTGCGTGGGGCCAACGTCCTGACTTTC. Residues: CSASGLRGANVLTF.

The table lists this clone with a count of one. J is TRBJ2-1 and V is TRBV7-3; D ambiguous. Germline values: CDR1 SGHTA, CDR2 FQGTGA. The CDR3 is made up of 14 amino acids. The germline V and J ends were trimmed by 0 bases and 9 bases, with 12 bases remaining between them. CDR3 loop: CASSLTGSSPEQFF. Here the CDR3 DNA reads TGTGCCAGCAGCTTAACGGGATCAAGTCCTGAGCAGTTCTTC.

The chain has TRBV5-6 and TRBJ2-7, with 13 positions matching TRBD2. The length of the CDR3 is 15 residues. Trimming took 4 bases from V and 2 from J; bases not matched to a gene: 3. CDR1 SGHDT and CDR2 YYEEEE come from the germline V gene. This CDR3 is CASSVGLAGAYEQYF. Here the CDR3 DNA reads TGTGCCAGCAGCGTAGGACTAGCGGGAGCCTACGAGCAGTACTTC.

This clone was picked up one time. The chain uses TRBV5-8 and TRBJ2-4; TRBD2 agrees at 11 bases. The CDR3 contains 17 residues. The V segment lost 4 bases and the J segment 0 bases; nucleotides outside the gene matches: 6. The germline gives CDR1 SGHTS, CDR2 YDEGEE. CDR3 residues: CASSPGTSGIAKNIQYF. The DNA for the CDR3 is TGTGCCAGCAGCCCGGGGACTAGCGGAATAGCCAAAAACATTCAGTACTTC. The entire variable domain, with the rest obtained from reference TRBV5-8 and TRBJ2-4, is as follows: EAGVTQSPTHLIKTRGQQATLRCSPISGHTSVYWYQQALGLGLQFLLWYDEGEERNRGNFPPRFSGRQFPNYSSELNVNALELEDSALYLCASSPGTSGIAKNIQYFGAGTRLSVL.

This clone appeared once. The rearrangement uses TRBV4-3 and TRBJ2-1, with 7 bases aligning to TRBD2. V shed 1 base, J shed 2 bases, and the junction held 2 bases outside the gene matches. Per germline, CDR1 LGHNA and CDR2 YSLEER. This CDR3 comprises 15 residues. The CDR3 loop is CASSQGGGAYNEQFF. The CDR3 nucleotides read TGCGCCAGCAGCCAAGGGGGGGGAGCCTACAATGAGCAGTTCTTC.

V is TRBV11-2 and J is TRBJ2-6, with a tentative D call TRBD1 (5 bases). V was clipped by 11 bases and J by 0 bases, with 14 bases between them. The CDR3 totals 15 residues. CDR1 SGHAT and CDR2 FQNNGV come from the germline V gene. CDR3 residues: CALGQGVSGANVLTF. CDR3 DNA sequence: TGTGCCCTCGGACAAGGGGTCTCTGGGGCCAACGTCCTGACTTTC.

V usage is TRBV5-4 and J usage is TRBJ1-6; weak D call: TRBD1 (5 bases). This CDR3 has 14 amino acids. Germline CDR1 is SGHNT and CDR2 is YYREEE (reference sequence). V lost 4 bases and J 4 bases, leaving 9 bases between the germline ends. Here the CDR3 reads CASSPGLYNSPLHF. DNA of the CDR3: TGTGCCAGCAGCCCGGGGCTGTATAATTCACCCCTCCACTTT.

The rearrangement joins TRBV5-6 to TRBJ2-1; D is undetermined. The CDR3 runs to 12 residues. V was shortened by 4 bases and J by 9 bases, with 11 bases between the two germline ends. Germline V gene lookup returns CDR1 SGHDT and CDR2 YYEEEE. This CDR3 reads CASSPRTPEQFF. The CDR3 nucleotides read TGTGCCAGCAGCCCGAGAACTCCTGAGCAGTTCTTC.

The rearrangement joins TRBV9 to TRBJ2-6, with 8 positions matching TRBD1. V shed 4 bases, J shed 2 bases, and the junction held 2 bases outside the gene matches. Per the germline V gene, CDR1 is SGDLS and CDR2 is YYNGEE. The CDR3 contains 15 residues. CDR3 DNA: TGTGCCAGCAGCCCGACAGGGGCTGGGGCCAACGTCCTGACTTTC. Translating it yields CASSPTGAGANVLTF.

This clone was counted between two and nine times. The chain couples TRBV7-9 to TRBJ1-1; 7 bases are shared with TRBD1. Losses at the gene ends were 6 bases for V and 3 bases for J; bases not matched to a gene: 7. Germline assignment: CDR1 SEHNR and CDR2 FQNEAQ (reference sequence). This CDR3 has 14 amino acids. The CDR3 loop reads CASRGDSSHTEAFF. CDR3 DNA: TGTGCCAGCAGGGGGGACAGCTCGCACACTGAAGCTTTCTTT.

This chain links TRBV19 with TRBJ1-3; D gene uncertain. The CDR3 totals 15 residues. The germline gives CDR1 LNHDA, CDR2 SQIVND (reference sequence). Trimming pared 4 bases from V and 0 bases from J, leaving 10 bases between. The CDR3 reads CASSNFHGSGNTIYF. DNA for the CDR3: TGTGCCAGTAGTAATTTTCACGGCTCTGGAAACACCATATATTTT.

This chain links TRBV6-4 with TRBJ2-4; the D is unclear. V lost 8 bases and J 0 bases, leaving 8 bases between the germline ends. Germline CDR1 and CDR2: MRHNA and SNTAGT. This CDR3 is built from 13 residues. In DNA, the CDR3 is TGTGCCAGCTCCCCAGGAGCCAAAAACATTCAGTACTTC. It codes for CASSPGAKNIQYF.

CDR3 in DNA: TGTGCCAGCAGCTTTTCCACAGATACGCAGTATTTT. Residues: CASSFSTDTQYF. This chain uses TRBV7-6 with TRBJ2-3; D ambiguous. V dropped 3 bases and J dropped 2 bases, with 3 bases sitting between them. The CDR3 is 12 residues long. The germline gives CDR1 SGHVS, CDR2 FNYEAQ.

With respect to this clone: The junction does not match germline at one end; this may be a read error. The rearrangement uses TRBV6-6 and TRBJ2-7; unclear D gene. The germline V gene encodes CDR1 MNHNY and CDR2 SVGAGI (reference sequence). The CDR3 is 13 residues long. The CDR3 DNA follows: TGTGCCATCAGTGAGATGACGGCCTACGAGCAGTACTTC. Amino acids: CAISEMTAYEQYF.